Below, 13 T cell receptor beta chains from the same sample are listed, as sequenced in a study of blood T cell repertoires in COVID-19. Clones were read by immunoSEQ multiplex PCR, and TCRdb kept only the in-frame ones, dropping some. This table has over 450,000 clones, roughly 89% appearing once. Sequenced input: peripheral blood. Receptor source: a man aged 18 to 29 with COVID-19, enrolled during active disease.

J is TRBJ2-4 and V is TRBV6-5; 10 nucleotides agree with TRBD1. V was pared by 7 bases and J by 7 bases, with 10 bases of the junction left unmatched. This CDR3 has 15 amino acids. CDR1 is MNHEY and CDR2 is SVGAGI in the germline V gene. CDR3 loop: CASKPWGQGFNIQYF. In DNA form, the CDR3 reads TGTGCCAGCAAACCGTGGGGACAGGGGTTCAACATTCAGTACTTC.

This rearrangement joins TRBV15 to TRBJ2-1, with 10 bases that match TRBD2. Germline-derived CDR1 and CDR2 are LNHNV and YYDKDF (reference sequence). The CDR3 extends over 18 amino acids. With 1 base clipped from V and 0 bases from J, the junction kept 6 bases outside the gene matches. The CDR3 DNA follows: TGTGCCACCAGCAGAGGAAGCGGGAGGGCCGGCTCCTACAATGAGCAGTTCTTC. Translating it yields CATSRGSGRAGSYNEQFF.

This clone was detected a few times. The chain uses TRBV12-5 and TRBJ1-2; TRBD1 matches 10 bases. After removal of 9 bases from V and 2 bases from J, the junction contained 3 bases not matched to a gene. CDR3 length: 13 residues. The germline CDR1 and CDR2 sequences are LGHNT and FRNRAP. The CDR3 region has the DNA TGTGCTAGCCGGACAGGGGGAAACTATGGCTACACCTTC. Amino acid sequence: CASRTGGNYGYTF.

This clone was recorded once. V and J are TRBV5-4 and TRBJ1-1, with D tentatively TRBD1 (5 bases). Germline V gene sequence: CDR1 SGHNT, CDR2 YYREEE (reference sequence). CDR3 length: 14 amino acids. V was clipped by 4 bases and J by 3 bases, with 13 bases between them. In DNA form, the CDR3 reads TGTGCCAGCAGCGGTCTAGCGGGGGACACTGAAGCTTTCTTT. As protein: CASSGLAGDTEAFF.

V usage is TRBV10-2 and J usage is TRBJ2-5, with 9 bases fitting TRBD2. The germline V gene has CDR1 WSHSY and CDR2 SAAADI. CDR3 length: 14 residues. With V trimmed by 5 bases and J by 3 bases, 4 bases remained unmatched. Written as DNA, the CDR3 is TGCGCCAGCAGTCCGGGACTAGCAGAAGAGACCCAGTACTTC. Protein: CASSPGLAEETQYF.

The genes are TRBV6-5 and TRBJ2-1; 8 nucleotides align to TRBD1. Germline-derived CDR1 and CDR2 are MNHEY and SVGAGI. Trimming took 5 bases from V and 12 from J; bases not matched to a gene: 9. The CDR3 sequence is 13 residues long. CDR3 loop: CASSLGQGLVQFF. The CDR3 coding sequence is TGTGCCAGCAGTCTCGGACAGGGTTTGGTGCAGTTCTTC.

The chain links TRBV7-2 to TRBJ1-2; D might be TRBD1 (6 bases). CDR1 SGHTA and CDR2 FQGNSA come from the germline V gene. This CDR3 has 17 residues. Trimming took 5 bases from V and 3 from J, leaving 22 bases between them. CDR3 DNA sequence: TGTGCCAGCAGCCCCTCGACAGGCGCGCTGATTGACTATGGCTACACCTTC. Its translation is CASSPSTGALIDYGYTF.

The chain carries TRBV6-6 and TRBJ2-7, with 9 nucleotides matching TRBD2. The CDR3 contains 14 residues. V lost 6 bases to trimming and J lost 6 bases; unmatched junction nucleotides: 9. Germline CDR1 MNHNY, CDR2 SVGAGI (reference sequence). CDR3 protein: CASSNRREGAEQYF. CDR3 nucleotide sequence: TGTGCCAGCAGCAATAGGCGGGAGGGTGCCGAGCAGTACTTC.

The chain couples TRBV27 to TRBJ2-3; 7 bases are shared with TRBD2. V lost 3 bases, J lost 1 base, and 13 bases stayed unmatched. The germline V gene encodes CDR1 MNHEY and CDR2 SMNVEV (reference sequence). The CDR3 has 18 amino acids. Written as DNA, the CDR3 is TGTGCCAGCAGTTTCCCAGCGGGATCTTCCTCGGGCACAGATACGCAGTATTTT. Protein sequence: CASSFPAGSSSGTDTQYF.

This clone has more than one count but fewer than ten. CDR3 protein: CASSQHPVRTGGPNQPQHF. The CDR3 nucleotides read TGCGCCAGCAGCCAACACCCGGTTAGGACAGGGGGCCCTAATCAGCCCCAGCATTTT. The chain is built from TRBV4-1 and TRBJ1-5; 11 positions match TRBD1. The germline V gene encodes CDR1 MGHRA and CDR2 YSYEKL. The CDR3 has 19 amino acids. J lost 4 bases, V lost 2 bases, and 13 bases had no gene match.

The V gene is TRBV6-6, the J gene TRBJ1-6; maybe TRBD1 (6 bases). In germline, CDR1 is MNHNY, CDR2 SVGAGI (reference sequence). V lost 0 bases and J 3 bases, leaving 9 bases between the germline ends. This CDR3 has 16 residues. DNA of the CDR3: TGTGCCAGCAGTTACTCAGGACAGATCTATAATTCACCCCTCCACTTT. Residues: CASSYSGQIYNSPLHF.

V usage is TRBV13 and J usage is TRBJ2-1; TRBD2 aligns across 10 bases. This CDR3 has 15 amino acids. The junction had 8 bases not matched to a gene; V was cut back by 5 bases and J by 7 bases. Germline V gene lookup returns CDR1 PRHDT and CDR2 FYEKMQ (reference sequence). This chain's CDR3 is CASSPSGRGMNEQFF. The CDR3 DNA is TGTGCCAGCAGCCCTAGCGGGAGAGGGATGAATGAGCAGTTCTTC.

This clone appeared once. V and J are TRBV15 and TRBJ1-5; D perhaps matches TRBD1 (6 bases). V lost 6 bases, J lost 5 bases, and 14 bases lay in between. The CDR3 is made up of 14 amino acids. The germline V gene encodes CDR1 LNHNV and CDR2 YYDKDF (reference sequence). Here the CDR3 DNA reads TGTGCCACCAGTACTGAACAGGGTCATCAGCCCCAGCATTTT. Residues: CATSTEQGHQPQHF. The full variable domain, in which reference TRBV15 and TRBJ1-5 provide the parts outside the CDR3, is DAMVIQNPRYQVTQFGKPVTLSCSQTLNHNVMYWYQQKSSQAPKLLFHYYDKDFNNEADTPDNFQSRRPNTSFCFLDIRSPGLGDTAMYLCATSTEQGHQPQHFGDGTRLSIL.